The source of this TCR beta chain is a study of shared clonotypes between healthy human individuals. About the study: Participating donors consisted of a couple of women and a few men aged 18 to 49.

This CDR3 is built from 15 residues. Losses at the gene ends were 8 bases for V and 4 bases for J; bases not matched to a gene: 13. The germline gives CDR1 MNHEY, CDR2 SMNVEV (reference sequence). Healthy and HIV-negative, the adult donors had no recent acute infections or vaccinations. Unsorted samples drew genomic DNA from tens of millions of PBMCs. Measured with immunoSEQ multiplex PCR; TCRdb has only the in-frame clones, and not every one. Here the sample spans about 480,000 clones, around 74% being singletons. The sample comprised PBMCs. This receptor was obtained from a woman aged 40 to 50 in good health. Some clones in this sample may be carry-over from other donors' samples. The chain joins TRBV27 to TRBJ2-5; 7 bases fit TRBD2. The CDR3 nucleotides are TGTGCCAGCGCCGCGCGGGGGTTGTTCACAGAGACCCAGTACTTC. Its protein is CASAARGLFTETQYF.